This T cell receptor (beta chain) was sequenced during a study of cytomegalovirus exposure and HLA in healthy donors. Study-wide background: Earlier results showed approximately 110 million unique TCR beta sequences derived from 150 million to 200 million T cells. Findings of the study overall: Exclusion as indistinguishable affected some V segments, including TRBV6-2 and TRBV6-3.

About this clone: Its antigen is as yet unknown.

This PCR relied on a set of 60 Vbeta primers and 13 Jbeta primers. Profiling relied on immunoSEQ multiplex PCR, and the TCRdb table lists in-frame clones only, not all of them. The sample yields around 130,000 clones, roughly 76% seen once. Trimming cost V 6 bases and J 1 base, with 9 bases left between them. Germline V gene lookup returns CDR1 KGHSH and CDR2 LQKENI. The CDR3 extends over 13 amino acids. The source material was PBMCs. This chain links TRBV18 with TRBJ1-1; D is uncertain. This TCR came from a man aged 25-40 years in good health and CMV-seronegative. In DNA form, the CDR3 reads TGTGCCAGCTCCCTGGGCCCGAACACTGAAGCTTTCTTT. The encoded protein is CASSLGPNTEAFF.